The T cell receptor beta chain under discussion was sequenced for a study of blood T cell repertoires in COVID-19. Measured with immunoSEQ multiplex PCR; TCRdb has only the in-frame clones, and not every one. The sample includes 45,000 to 65,000 clones, roughly 84% seen only once; the top ten take about 7.8%. Sequencing was done on a sample of peripheral blood. The clonotype comes from a man aged 45 to 65 with active COVID-19.

The CDR3 here is CASSQVGSPGKWIQYF. The CDR3 nucleotides are TGTGCCAGCAGCCAAGTCGGTAGCCCCGGCAAATGGATTCAGTACTTC. The genes are TRBV4-2 and TRBJ2-4, with D unresolved. The CDR3 length is 16 residues. The V and J ends lost 1 base and 10 bases respectively, with 20 bases between them. Germline V CDR1 and CDR2: LGHNA, YNFKEQ.